This T cell receptor beta chain came from a study of blood T cell repertoires in COVID-19 (TCRdb year 2020). In the study overall: Samples from collaborators originated in the United States, Italy and Spain and spanned both the acute and convalescent phases of COVID-19. The material from the prospective study consisted of cDNA or gDNA derived from T cells, B-cell-depleted T cells, or PBMCs. Deeply sampled blood TCRbeta repertoires from subjects exposed to, actively infected with, or recovered from COVID-19 were included in the dataset. The repertoires were made available in a free public database intended to serve as a resource for research on the immune response to SARS-CoV-2. The samples were drawn from the first 160 participants of the ongoing ImmuneRACE study and from 950 to 1,500 subjects provided by 6 global collaborators. A de-identified subject ID, COVID-19 status, age in years and sex were almost always included in the sample metadata. Where available, HLA class I and class II types were taken from metadata supplied by the sample provider and were not determined by assay-based typing. Points the paper makes about the study in general: The quantity of clinical and demographic metadata differed by source and by participant and was supplied without curation.

In regard to this clone: Its recognized antigen is unknown. No base-level quality is on record; no much larger clone is a single base apart.

TCRbeta CDR3 regions were amplified from genomic DNA by means of the immunoSEQ Assay, a bias-controlled multiplex PCR. In the source study's methods: The number of nucleated cells in each sample was estimated from the amplification of reference gene primers within the assay. To quantify the absolute abundance of each unique TCRbeta CDR3 rearrangement, sequence reads were collapsed and filtered. For each sample, productive Simpson clonality was calculated as the square root of Simpson's diversity index over productive rearrangements. TCRdb obtained this table from immuneACCESS and retained in-frame rearrangements with V and J assigned. These tables miss some clones; where compared with another copy, unresolved V genes account for less than half of the shortfall, and the remainder is unexplained. For V, J and clone size, that table is used; D and trimming come from the DNA. For this sample there are over 20,000 clones; around 89% appear just once. The leading ten clones occupy around 6% of the sample.

Collaborating institutions collected whole blood in K2EDTA tubes following their own protocols. For TCRbeta analysis, collaborators shipped samples in one of three forms: frozen whole blood, isolated PBMCs, or DNA extracted from either of those sample types. Per the germline V gene, SGHTS is the CDR1 and YDEGEE is the CDR2. At the junction V is shortened by 5 bases and J by 4 bases, with 16 bases in between. From the cysteine up to the phenylalanine, the CDR3 has a length of 15 residues. Only the CDR3 part of the read is kept: 45 bases, read in frame from the first base. The chain was built from TRBV5-8 and TRBJ1-5; the best D guess is TRBD1, with 5 bases matching. This clonotype was sampled from a human donor in a cohort sampled during active COVID-19. Sequenced sample: peripheral blood. In nucleotide form, the sequence is TGTGCCAGCAGAACGACCGGCAGGGCTAATCAGCCCCAGCATTTT. Translated, it gives CASRTTGRANQPQHF.